This TCR beta chain was sequenced in a study of CD8 T cells in Susac syndrome. Background on the study: Sequenced Susac syndrome patients included more than five with active disease and eight who were in remission.

Random hexamers were used to reverse transcribe the RNA input (about 0.5 to 1 ug). TCRdb called the immunoSEQ multiplex PCR reads again in MiXCR, with one record for every CDR3 protein. The profile shows under 200,000 distinct CDR3 sequences, under 95% of them singletons. The CDR3 is made up of 13 amino acids. Trimming took off 7 bases at V and 4 bases at J, with 13 bases between the two ends. This chain connects TRBV12-3 or TRBV12-4 to TRBJ1-1, with D possibly TRBD1 on 5 matching bases. This TCR came from a human donor with Susac syndrome. Sequenced input: CD4+ T cells from PBMCs. CDR3 protein: CASIPQGGTEAFF. CDR3 bases: TGTGCCAGCATTCCCCAGGGCGGCACTGAAGCTTTCTTT.